One and the same sample provided the 7 T cell receptor beta chains below, sequenced in a study of blood T cells in healthy people across ages. Primed by a sample-barcoded 5' primer and a J-beta primer mix, a second PCR proceeded for roughly 7 to 11 cycles. TCRdb itself ran the 5' RACE reads through MiXCR, one entry per CDR3 protein. The sample contains roughly 1.5 million distinct CDR3 sequences, roughly 43% of which appear only once. Sequences were obtained from blood. These receptors all stem from a woman between 18 and 29 years old in good health.

This chain uses TRBV2 with TRBJ1-2; D uncertain. V lost 3 bases, J lost 7 bases, and 6 bases lay in between. Looked up from germline, CDR1 is SNHLY and CDR2 is FYNNEI. The CDR3 contains 11 residues. This CDR3 is CASSEEAGYTF. Here the CDR3 DNA reads TGTGCCAGCAGTGAGGAAGCTGGCTACACCTTC.

The V call is TRBV7-2, the J call TRBJ2-3; D is uncertain. The CDR3 runs 12 residues. Germline-derived CDR1 and CDR2 are SGHTA and FQGNSA. Trimming took off 3 bases at V and 4 bases at J, with 5 bases between the two ends. For the CDR3, the DNA is TGTGCCAGCAGCTTCTTTGCAGATACGCAGTATTTT. Encoded protein: CASSFFADTQYF.

This clonotype has just a few counts. The chain employs TRBV20-1 and TRBJ2-7; 10 positions agree with TRBD1. There are 13 residues in the CDR3. The germline V gene encodes CDR1 DFQATT and CDR2 SNEGSKA (reference sequence). J gave up 3 bases and V 7 bases, and 6 bases lay outside the gene matches. The CDR3 region has the DNA TGCAGTGGGACCGGGACAGGGGACTACGAGCAGTACTTC. Its protein product is CSGTGTGDYEQYF.

Turning to this clonotype: A much larger clonotype is one base distant, so this may be a read error. This rearrangement joins TRBV4-3 to TRBJ2-5; D possibly uses TRBD1 or TRBD2 (5 bases each). The CDR3 spans 15 residues. Germline lookup yields CDR1 LGHNA and CDR2 YSLEER. CDR3 residues: CASSQDNEGMETRYF. The CDR3 DNA follows: TGCGCCAGCAGCCAAGATAACGAGGGGATGGAGACCCGGTACTTC.

The chain recombines TRBV20-1 with TRBJ1-5, with D possibly being TRBD1 (5 bases). CDR3 length equals 14 residues. Germline-derived CDR1 and CDR2 are DFQATT and SNEGSKA (reference sequence). Trimming removed 0 bases at V and 1 base at J, with 7 bases between. CDR3: CSAREGGSNQPQHF. CDR3 coding DNA: TGCAGTGCTAGAGAGGGGGGGAGCAATCAGCCCCAGCATTTT.

CDR3 region: CASSLLGFRQETQYF. Written as DNA, the CDR3 is TGTGCCAGCAGTTTATTAGGGTTTCGGCAAGAGACCCAGTACTTC. The chain joins TRBV27 to TRBJ2-5; no clear D gene. Between the trimmed V and J ends, which lost 1 base and 2 bases, there was a span of 11 bases. This CDR3 contains 15 residues. CDR1 and CDR2 (germline): MNHEY, SMNVEV (reference sequence).

Note on this clonotype: Since a much larger clone is just one base distant, this may be a read error. The V gene is TRBV4-3, the J gene TRBJ2-5; 9 nucleotides line up with TRBD2. The V and J ends lost 5 bases and 6 bases, in that order; junction bases with no gene match: 4. This CDR3 spans 13 amino acids. The germline V gene encodes CDR1 LGHNA and CDR2 YSLEER. The CDR3 DNA reads TGCGCCAGCAGCTGGGGACTAGCTAAGACCCAGTACTTC. Protein sequence: CASSWGLAKTQYF.